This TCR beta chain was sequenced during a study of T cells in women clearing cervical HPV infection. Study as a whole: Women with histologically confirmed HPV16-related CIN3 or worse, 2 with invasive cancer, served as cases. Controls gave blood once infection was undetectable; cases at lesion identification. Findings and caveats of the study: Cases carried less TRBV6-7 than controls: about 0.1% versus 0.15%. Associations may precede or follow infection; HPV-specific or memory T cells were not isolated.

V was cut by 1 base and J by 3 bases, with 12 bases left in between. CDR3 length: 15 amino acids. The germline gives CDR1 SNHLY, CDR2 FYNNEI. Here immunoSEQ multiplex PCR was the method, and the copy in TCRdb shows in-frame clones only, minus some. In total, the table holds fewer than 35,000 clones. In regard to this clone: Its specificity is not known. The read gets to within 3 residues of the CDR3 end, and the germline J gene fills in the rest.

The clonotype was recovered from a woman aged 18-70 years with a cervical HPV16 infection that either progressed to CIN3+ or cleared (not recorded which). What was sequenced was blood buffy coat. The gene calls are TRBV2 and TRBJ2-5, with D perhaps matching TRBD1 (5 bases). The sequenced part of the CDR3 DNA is TGTGCCAGCAGTGAAGTGCCACAGACAGAAGAGACC. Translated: CASSEVPQTEET. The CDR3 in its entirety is CASSEVPQTEETQYF.